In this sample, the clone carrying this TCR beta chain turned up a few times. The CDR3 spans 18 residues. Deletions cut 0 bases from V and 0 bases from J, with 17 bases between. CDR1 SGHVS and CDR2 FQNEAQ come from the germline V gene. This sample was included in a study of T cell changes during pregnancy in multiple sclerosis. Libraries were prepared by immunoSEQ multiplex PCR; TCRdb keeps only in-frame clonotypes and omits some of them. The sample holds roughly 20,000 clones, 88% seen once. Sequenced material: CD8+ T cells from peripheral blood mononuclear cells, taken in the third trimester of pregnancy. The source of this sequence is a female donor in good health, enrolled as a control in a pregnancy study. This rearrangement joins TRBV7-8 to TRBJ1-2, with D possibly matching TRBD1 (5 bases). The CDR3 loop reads CASSLAGARGPSNYGYTF. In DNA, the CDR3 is TGTGCCAGCAGCTTAGCAGGGGCGCGGGGACCCTCTAACTATGGCTACACCTTC.